These T cell receptor beta chains were read from a single sample in a study of read filtering for tumor transcriptome and immune sequencing. TCRdb redid the calling of the reads with MiXCR, one entry per CDR3 protein. The repertoire includes 40,000 or so distinct CDR3 sequences, 13% of them detected once, and about 29% sits in the top ten. Material: a population of CD138-negative cells sorted from bone marrow. Receptors originate from a donor older than 35 with multiple myeloma. Both conserved end residues are part of each CDR3. Fields, in order: V gene, J gene, D gene, clone size, CDR3 DNA, CDR3 protein. The D gene is left open where the match is weak. Rows may omit the clone size; those that give it use once, few, many or a size class.

V: TRBV3-1
J: TRBJ2-1
D: -
size: -
DNA: TGTGCCAGCAGCCCCTCCCGAGACAACTACAAGGAGCAGTTCTTC
CDR3: CASSPSRDNYKEQFF

V: TRBV7-6
J: TRBJ2-6
D: -
size: many
DNA: TGTGCCAGCAGCTTCAACCTAGGAAGCCCCCCCTCTGGGGCCAACGTCCTGACTTTC
CDR3: CASSFNLGSPPSGANVLTF

V: TRBV7-9
J: TRBJ1-1
D: -
size: many
DNA: TGTGCCAGCAGGTTGACAGGCCCAATGAACACTGAAGCTTTCTTT
CDR3: CASRLTGPMNTEAFF

V: TRBV25-1
J: TRBJ2-7
D: -
size: many
DNA: TGTGCCAGCAGGGCCCACCGGGGCATTGATGAGCAGTACTTC
CDR3: CASRAHRGIDEQYF

V: TRBV20-1
J: TRBJ2-7
D: -
size: many
DNA: TGCAGTGCTAGAGACCCACCCTACGAGCAGTACTTC
CDR3: CSARDPPYEQYF

V: TRBV7-2
J: TRBJ2-4
D: -
size: many
DNA: TGTGCCAGCCGAGAAGGGAGTAACATTCAGTACTTC
CDR3: CASREGSNIQYF

V: TRBV2
J: TRBJ1-1
D: -
size: -
DNA: TGTGCCAGCAGTGCTTACAGGCCGAATACTGATGCTTTCTTT
CDR3: CASSAYRPNTDAFF

V: TRBV4-1
J: TRBJ1-5
D: TRBD1
size: -
DNA: TGCGCCAGCAGCCAAGGACAGGGGGCAGTAAATCAGCCCCAGCATTTT
CDR3: CASSQGQGAVNQPQHF

V: TRBV5-4
J: TRBJ2-5
D: TRBD1
size: few
DNA: TGTGCCAGCAGCTTGGGACAGGGAGTGGAGACCCAGTACTTC
CDR3: CASSLGQGVETQYF

V: TRBV6-2/TRBV6-3
J: TRBJ1-5
D: -
size: many
DNA: TGTGCCAGCAGTTACGTCGGGGGTCAGCCCCAGCATTTT
CDR3: CASSYVGGQPQHF

V: TRBV29-1
J: TRBJ2-3
D: TRBD2
size: many
DNA: TGCACCGGGGGGGGGAGCACAGATACGCAGTATTTT
CDR3: CTGGGSTDTQYF

V: TRBV25-1
J: TRBJ1-5
D: -
size: many
DNA: TGTGCCAGCAGCGACAGCCTCATTAGCAATCAGCCCCAGCATTTT
CDR3: CASSDSLISNQPQHF

V: TRBV5-5
J: TRBJ1-5
D: -
size: -
DNA: TGTGCCAGCAGCTTGGTTTTCAGCTTGAGTCAGCCCCGGCATTTT
CDR3: CASSLVFSLSQPRHF

V: TRBV12-3/TRBV12-4
J: TRBJ2-5
D: -
size: many
DNA: TGTGCCAGCAGTTTAGTCAGGGTTCAAGAGACCCAGTACTTC
CDR3: CASSLVRVQETQYF

V: TRBV2
J: TRBJ1-4
D: TRBD1
size: few
DNA: TGTGCCAGCAGTAGCGCCGGGACAGACAATGAAAAACGGTTTTTT
CDR3: CASSSAGTDNEKRFF

V: TRBV28
J: TRBJ1-5
D: TRBD1
size: many
DNA: TGTGCCAGCAGTTCCGGACAGGGGAATCAGCCCCAGCATTTT
CDR3: CASSSGQGNQPQHF

V: TRBV5-6
J: TRBJ2-2
D: -
size: many
DNA: TGTGCCAGCAGCTTGACCCCGGCCGGGGAGCTGTTTTTT
CDR3: CASSLTPAGELFF

V: TRBV14
J: TRBJ1-4
D: -
size: many
DNA: TGTGCCAGCAGCCAGATAGCGGGAGGCCGAGCGTATTTT
CDR3: CASSQIAGGRAYF